This entry is about one T cell receptor beta chain. The target of this receptor is not known. Base qualities were left out, and no much larger clone turns up one base away. The data derive from a study of T cells in Graves' hyperthyroidism and ophthalmopathy (dated by TCRdb to the late 2010s). For the wider study: Peripheral blood was collected at initial diagnosis, before any treatment. For training and testing, the roughly 97 patients in the discovery cohort were randomly divided in a 7:3 ratio. Once sampling was done, hyperthyroidism patients were given methimazole at a starting dose of 30 mg daily, whereas ophthalmopathy patients were given high-dose intravenous methylprednisolone. In addition, the study compared T-cell repertoires in thyroid tissue and in blood from about 6 Graves' hyperthyroidism patients. The paper describes TCR Vbeta CDR3 sequencing of about 140 peripheral blood samples, made up of 43 ophthalmopathy patients, 70 to 75 hyperthyroidism patients and some 17 progressor patients. Prospective prediction of ophthalmopathy was tested in an independent validation cohort of 18 to 20 hyperthyroidism patients and 17 patients who later progressed to ophthalmopathy. TCR V-J signatures able to tell the groups apart were searched for in a discovery cohort of 95 or so patients, of whom more than 40 had Graves' ophthalmopathy and around 57 had stable Graves' hyperthyroidism.

CDR1 and CDR2, per the germline V gene, are MDHEN and SYDVKM. CDR3 length: 15 amino acids, cysteine to phenylalanine. Of all the DNA, just the CDR3 is kept, 45 bases in frame from base 1. Trimming removed 6 bases from V and 4 bases from J, leaving 19 bases between the germline ends. What the research found in general, with its limitations: Ophthalmopathy was separated from stable hyperthyroidism by a 13 V-J signature model, with around 90% sensitivity and 81% to 82% specificity obtained in cross-validation and 80%/75% obtained in testing. No statistical method was used to set the sample size in advance, and investigators knew the group allocation. In validation, the model predicted progression to ophthalmopathy a median of roughly six months before onset, with about 70% sensitivity and about 72% specificity. Most expanded thyroid clonotypes (frequency above 0.001) were also found in blood, which suggests that blood repertoires may mirror thyroid immune responses.

Hyperthyroidism patients were newly diagnosed, with disease duration under 2 months, and aged 18 to 65 years. Exclusion was applied to patients with uncontrolled infections, other autoimmune diseases, pregnancy or lactation. Diagnoses were based on clinical symptoms, serum thyroxine and TRAb, thyroid ultrasound and orbital computed tomography. Blood from progressor patients was drawn when they were first diagnosed with hyperthyroidism, before any ophthalmopathy symptoms appeared. Ficoll-Paque density gradient centrifugation was used to isolate PBMCs from about 9.4 ml of fresh peripheral blood. Progressor patients were defined as those initially diagnosed with Graves' hyperthyroidism in whom ophthalmopathy developed during follow-up. Total RNA was extracted using Trizol reagent, and RNA quality was assessed on an Agilent 2100 Bioanalyzer. The TCR beta CDR3 regions were amplified from RNA transcripts. The TCR CDR3 was subjected to a first round of RT-PCR using the HTBI primer set and the Qiagen OneStep RT-PCR kit. The libraries were constructed in a second round of multiplex PCR and then size-selected and purified. Sequencing of the libraries was done on an Illumina HiSeq2000 using paired-end 100 bp reads. The published analysis was carried out like this. SOAPnuke was used to process the raw data, removing reads that contained adapters or uncalled bases, had a mean Phred below 15, or lacked an exact match to the constant primer or identifier. High-quality paired reads were merged using COPE v1.2.5, and each unique nucleotide sequence was defined as a clonotype. MiTCR v1.1 was used to align clonotypes to the IMGT TRBV, TRBD and TRBJ reference segments. The analysis included only V-J combinations with a frequency above 0.0001, which together covered 99% to 99.2% of the repertoires. The TCS score was defined as F50 (clonal expansion) divided by E x V (chaos), with BLOSUM62-based TCRdist calculated between CDR3 peptides within each V-J. Welch's t-statistics and random forest reduced around 520 V-J features to roughly 13, which were used in a naive Bayes classifier (R e1071). TCRdb itself trimmed the public reads at Q25 with fastp, ran MiXCR and retained productive beta chains. Identical CDR3 proteins give one entry, which carries the most common genes and DNA. TCRdb, not the authors, supplied the V and J calls. Across this sample there are about 380,000 distinct CDR3 sequences, with approximately 13% seen only once. Clones ranked in the top ten supply around 21% of the sample.

The sequence was obtained from a young man with Graves' hyperthyroidism that later progressed to Graves' ophthalmopathy. The V and J segments used are TRBV28 and TRBJ2-7; the D gene is tentatively TRBD1 or TRBD2, each matching 7 bases. The material sequenced was blood. The CDR3 protein is CASRPPTGEGYEQYF. The nucleotides read TGTGCCAGCAGGCCCCCTACAGGGGAGGGGTACGAGCAGTACTTC. Reference TRBV28 and TRBJ2-7 proteins supply the regions before and after the CDR3; the full variable domain is: DVKVTQSSRYLVKRTGEKVFLECVQDMDHENMFWYRQDPGLGLRLIYFSYDVKMKEKGDIPEGYSVSREKKERFSLILESASTNQTSMYLCASRPPTGEGYEQYFGPGTRLTVT.